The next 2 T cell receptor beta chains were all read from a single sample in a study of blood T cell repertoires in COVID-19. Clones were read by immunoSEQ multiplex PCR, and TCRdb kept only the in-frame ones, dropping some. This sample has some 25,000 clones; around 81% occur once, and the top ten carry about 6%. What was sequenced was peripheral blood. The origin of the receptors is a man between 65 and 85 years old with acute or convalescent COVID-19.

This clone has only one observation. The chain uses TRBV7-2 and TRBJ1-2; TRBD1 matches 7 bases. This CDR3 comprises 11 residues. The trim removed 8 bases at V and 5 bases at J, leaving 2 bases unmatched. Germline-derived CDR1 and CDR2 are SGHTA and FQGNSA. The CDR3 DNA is TGTGCCAGCCGACAGGGTTATGGCTACACCTTC. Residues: CASRQGYGYTF.

The CDR3 sequence: CASSLLAGTGGGQNTEAFF. The CDR3 bases are TGTGCCAGCAGCCTCCTGGCCGGGACAGGAGGGGGACAGAACACTGAAGCTTTCTTT. V usage is TRBV13 and J usage is TRBJ1-1; 8 bases agree with TRBD1. V gave up 5 bases and J gave up 1 base; unmatched junction bases: 18. Germline CDR1 PRHDT, CDR2 FYEKMQ (reference sequence). The CDR3 is 19 amino acids.